The rows below give T cell receptor beta chains drawn from one sample of a study of T cells in localized non-small cell lung cancer. The data were produced by immunoSEQ multiplex PCR, yet TCRdb's version contains in-frame clones alone and is incomplete. Of 25,000 to 30,000 clones listed, about 91% were seen once; the top ten hold roughly 31%. Source: peripheral blood, taken before any cancer treatment. All receptors derive from a female donor older than 55 with stage I lung adenocarcinoma. Each CDR3 is given with its conserved first and last residue. A D gene is named only where the DNA matches it firmly. A clone size is listed for some rows: how often the clone was seen (once, few, many), or a class if it is expanded.

V gene	CDR3 length	clone size	J gene	D gene	CDR3 protein	CDR3 DNA
TRBV5-6	14	.	TRBJ1-4	.	CASSFRAVNEKLFF	TGTGCCAGCAGCTTTCGGGCTGTTAATGAAAAACTGTTTTTT
TRBV5-1	15	.	TRBJ2-5	TRBD2	CASSLEPGLAETQYF	TGCGCCAGCAGCTTGGAACCGGGACTAGCGGAGACCCAGTACTTC
TRBV2	13	few	TRBJ1-5	.	CASAQNSNQPQHF	TGTGCCAGTGCACAGAATAGCAATCAGCCCCAGCATTTT
TRBV7-2	13	.	TRBJ1-5	.	CASSRMVGQPQHF	TGTGCCAGCAGCCGTATGGTTGGTCAGCCCCAGCATTTT
TRBV30	13	few	TRBJ1-1	.	CAWMSDRDTEAFF	TGTGCCTGGATGTCGGACAGAGACACTGAAGCTTTCTTT
TRBV18	15	.	TRBJ1-1	TRBD1	CASSPPGQQNTEAFF	TGTGCCAGCTCACCTCCGGGACAGCAGAACACTGAAGCTTTCTTT
TRBV6-6	15	.	TRBJ1-1	TRBD1	CASSYYPTGGTEAFF	TGTGCCAGCAGTTATTACCCAACAGGGGGAACAGAAGCTTTCTTT
TRBV6-6	15	.	TRBJ1-3	TRBD1	CASSYDRDSGNTIYF	TGTGCCAGCAGTTACGATCGGGACAGCGGAAACACCATATATTTT
TRBV18	17	medium-sized	TRBJ1-1	TRBD1	CASSQNEAGGHHTEAFF	TGTGCCAGCTCACAAAATGAAGCAGGGGGACATCACACTGAAGCTTTCTTT
TRBV11-2	14	.	TRBJ1-2	.	CASTEIGRGWGYTF	TGTGCCAGCACCGAAATTGGACGCGGCTGGGGCTACACCTTC
TRBV28	17	few	TRBJ2-6	.	CASSHLTQYSGANVLTF	TGTGCCAGCAGCCACCTGACCCAATACTCTGGGGCCAACGTCCTGACTTTC
TRBV19	16	.	TRBJ1-2	.	CASSIDLRRGARGYTF	TGTGCCAGTAGTATAGATCTGCGCAGGGGCGCGAGAGGCTACACCTTC